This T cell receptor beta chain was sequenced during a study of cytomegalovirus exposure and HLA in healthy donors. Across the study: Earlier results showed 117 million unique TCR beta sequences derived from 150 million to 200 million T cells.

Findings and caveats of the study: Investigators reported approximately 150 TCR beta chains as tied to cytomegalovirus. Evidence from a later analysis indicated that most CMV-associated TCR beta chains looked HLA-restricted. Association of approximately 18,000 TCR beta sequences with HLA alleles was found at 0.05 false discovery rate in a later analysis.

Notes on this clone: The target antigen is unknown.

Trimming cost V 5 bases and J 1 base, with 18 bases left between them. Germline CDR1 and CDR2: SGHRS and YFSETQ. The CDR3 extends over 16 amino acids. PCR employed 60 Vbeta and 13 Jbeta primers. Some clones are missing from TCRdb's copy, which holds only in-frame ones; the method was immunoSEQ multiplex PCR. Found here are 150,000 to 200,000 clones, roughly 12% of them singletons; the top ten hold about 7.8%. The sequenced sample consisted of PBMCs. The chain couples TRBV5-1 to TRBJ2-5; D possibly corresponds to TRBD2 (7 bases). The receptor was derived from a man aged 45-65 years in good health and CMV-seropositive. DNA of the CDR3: TGCGCCAGCAGGCAGGGAGGGGGAACCATCCAAGAGACCCAGTACTTC. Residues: CASRQGGGTIQETQYF. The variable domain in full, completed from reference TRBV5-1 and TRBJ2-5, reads KAGVTQTPRYLIKTRGQQVTLSCSPISGHRSVSWYQQTPGQGLQFLFEYFSETQRNKGNFPGRFSGRQFSNSRSEMNVSTLELGDSALYLCASRQGGGTIQETQYFGPGTRLLVL.